Sequencing of this TCR beta chain was carried out in a study of response to subunit inactivated influenza vaccine. TCRdb analysed the RT-PCR reads with MiXCR anew, one entry per CDR3 protein. The table lists 600,000 to 850,000 distinct CDR3 sequences, 14% of them singletons, with 7.6% in the top ten. Findings and limits, study-wide: It was the authors' suggestion that each seasonal influenza vaccination recruits few new T cells.

The germline CDR1 and CDR2 sequences are GTSNPN and SVGIG (reference sequence). There are 14 residues in the CDR3. V was trimmed by 4 bases and J by 3 bases, leaving 12 bases between them. The table lists this clonotype with a few counts. Its target is not known. The sequence came from a middle-aged man who received an inactivated influenza vaccine. The sample was PBMCs from blood, taken about 14 days before vaccination. V and J are TRBV30 and TRBJ2-2, with D perhaps matching TRBD2 (6 bases). The CDR3 reads CAWTRGTHTGELFF. The CDR3 DNA is TGTGCCTGGACCCGCGGGACCCACACCGGGGAGCTGTTTTTT. The full variable domain, rest sourced from reference TRBV30 and TRBJ2-2, is SQTIHQWPATLVQPVGSPLSLECTVEGTSNPNLYWYRQAAGRGLQLLFYSVGIGQISSEVPQNLSASRPQDRQFILSSKKLLLSDSGFYLCAWTRGTHTGELFFGEGSRLTVL.